This T cell receptor beta chain is from a study of blood T cell repertoires in COVID-19. The wider study: Sample material is recorded as cDNA or gDNA derived from T cells, B-cell-depleted T cells, or PBMCs.

Produced via immunoSEQ multiplex PCR; TCRdb's table is partial and in-frame only. This sample has tens of thousands of clones, with approximately 78% found just once. The sample consisted of peripheral blood. This sequence originates from a human donor in a cohort sampled during active COVID-19.

Written as DNA, the CDR3 is TGCGCCAGCAGCCAACTGGCAGGGGGTAACTATGGCTACACCTTC. Protein product: CASSQLAGGNYGYTF. The genes are TRBV4-1 and TRBJ1-2; TRBD1 aligns across 7 bases. The CDR3 has 15 residues. Trimming cost V 2 bases and J 1 base; bases outside gene matches: 4. In germline, CDR1 is MGHRA, CDR2 YSYEKL.